The 25 T cell receptor beta chains below all came from one sample that was sequenced in a study of blood T cell repertoires in COVID-19. The repertoire was sequenced with immunoSEQ multiplex PCR; TCRdb's copy has only in-frame clones and lacks some. This table holds under 350,000 clones, approximately 90% found once. The sequenced material came from PBMCs or T cells enriched from blood (not recorded which). These receptors originate from a man aged 25-45 years who had recovered from COVID-19.

The chain joins TRBV24-1 to TRBJ2-5; D is perhaps TRBD1 (5 bases). Germline V gene data show CDR1 as KGHDR and CDR2 as SFDVKD. The V end was cut by 4 bases, the J end by 4 bases, with 9 bases between. The CDR3 sequence is 13 residues long. The CDR3 nucleotides are TGTGCCACCAGTGACCCCGACAGAGAGACCCAGTACTTC. This gives the protein CATSDPDRETQYF.

J is TRBJ2-5 and V is TRBV19; 8 nucleotides line up with TRBD1. Per germline, CDR1 LNHDA and CDR2 SQIVND (reference sequence). V lost 5 bases to trimming and J lost 3 bases; unmatched junction nucleotides: 8. There are 15 residues in the CDR3. The CDR3 reads CASSSTGAFEETQYF. CDR3 nucleotide sequence: TGTGCCAGTAGTTCGACAGGGGCCTTCGAAGAGACCCAGTACTTC. Looking up the rest from reference TRBV19 and TRBJ2-5 gives the full variable domain: DGGITQSPKYLFRKEGQNVTLSCEQNLNHDAMYWYRQDPGQGLRLIYYSQIVNDFQKGDIAEGYSVSREKKESFPLTVTSAQKNPTAFYLCASSSTGAFEETQYFGPGTRLLVL.

The V gene is TRBV5-1, the J gene TRBJ2-3; D might be TRBD1 (5 bases). This CDR3 has 14 residues. The V gene lost 1 base and the J gene lost 0 bases, with 6 bases spanning the gap. CDR1 and CDR2 from the germline V gene are SGHRS and YFSETQ. The CDR3 sequence: CASSLYRSTDTQYF. In DNA form, the CDR3 reads TGCGCCAGCAGCTTGTACAGGAGCACAGATACGCAGTATTTT.

This chain connects TRBV3-1 (or the pseudogene TRBV3-2) to TRBJ2-6; 9 nucleotides align to TRBD1. Germline CDR1 LGHDT, CDR2 YNNKEL (reference sequence). The CDR3 is 16 residues long. The junction had 6 bases not matched to a gene; V was cut back by 5 bases and J by 4 bases. The DNA of the CDR3 is TGTGCCAGCAGCGAGCGGACAGGGGCCGGGGCCAACGTCCTGACTTTC. Its translation is CASSERTGAGANVLTF.

This clone was seen just once. The V call is TRBV4-1, the J call TRBJ2-7; 8 bases align to TRBD2. Germline loops: CDR1 MGHRA, CDR2 YSYEKL. With 5 bases clipped from V and 2 bases from J, the junction kept 2 bases outside the gene matches. The CDR3 totals 13 residues. CDR3 nucleotides: TGCGCCAGCAGCGTAGCGGGGACCTACGAGCAGTACTTC. It encodes CASSVAGTYEQYF.

The V gene is TRBV7-9, the J gene TRBJ2-7; D may be TRBD2 (5 bases). The CDR3 is 17 amino acids. Trimming cost V 1 base and J 5 bases, with 21 bases left between them. Germline CDR1 and CDR2: SEHNR and FQNEAQ (reference sequence). CDR3 sequence reads: CASSLGGFRGEGNEQYF. CDR3 coding DNA: TGTGCCAGCAGCTTAGGTGGATTCCGGGGAGAGGGTAACGAGCAGTACTTC.

The genes are TRBV19 and TRBJ1-6, with D uncertain. Germline V lookup: CDR1 LNHDA, CDR2 SQIVND (reference sequence). The CDR3 is 12 amino acids. The germline V and J ends were trimmed by 6 bases and 11 bases, with 11 bases remaining between them. The CDR3 DNA is TGTGCCAGTAGCCGCCGGGAGGCACCCCTCCACTTT. Translating gives CASSRREAPLHF.

The gene calls are TRBV19 and TRBJ2-5; TRBD1 matches at 9 bases. V trimming: 3 bases; J trimming: 1 base; junction bases outside the gene matches: 3. The CDR3 is 15 residues long. Germline V gene lookup returns CDR1 LNHDA and CDR2 SQIVND (reference sequence). The CDR3 loop is CASSIPGQGQETQYF. Written as DNA, the CDR3 is TGTGCCAGTAGTATCCCGGGACAGGGCCAAGAGACCCAGTACTTC.

As DNA, the CDR3 is TGTGCCAGCTCACCAAAGAATAGACAGGGGGCGAGAGAGACCCAGTACTTC. Translation: CASSPKNRQGARETQYF. This chain uses TRBV18 with TRBJ2-5; 10 bases map to TRBD1. Trimming cost V 2 bases and J 4 bases; bases outside gene matches: 10. The CDR3 runs 17 residues. CDR1 and CDR2 from the germline V gene are KGHSH and LQKENI.

This clone turned up a few times. The J gene is TRBJ2-7, the V gene TRBV18; 7 positions agree with TRBD2. The CDR3 consists of 15 residues. V dropped 3 bases and J dropped 1; count of bases not matched to a gene: 6. Germline lookup yields CDR1 KGHSH and CDR2 LQKENI. The CDR3 loop is CASSPLQGGSYEQYF. CDR3 in DNA: TGTGCCAGCTCACCCCTGCAGGGAGGGTCCTACGAGCAGTACTTC.

V usage is TRBV5-1 and J usage is TRBJ1-2, with D possibly TRBD1 on 6 matching bases. Per germline, CDR1 SGHRS and CDR2 YFSETQ. The ends were cut back, 0 bases at V and 6 bases at J, with 18 bases in the middle. This CDR3 is 16 amino acids long. The CDR3 region is CASSLGTALAFHGYTF. For the CDR3, the DNA is TGCGCCAGCAGCTTGGGGACAGCCCTCGCTTTCCATGGCTACACCTTC.

This chain uses TRBV5-1 with TRBJ2-7; 9 bases align to TRBD1. The V and J ends lost 3 bases and 5 bases, in that order; junction bases with no gene match: 6. CDR1 SGHRS and CDR2 YFSETQ come from the germline V gene. The CDR3 consists of 14 residues. The CDR3: CASSSGTGINEQYF. The CDR3 DNA reads as TGCGCCAGCAGCTCGGGGACAGGGATCAACGAGCAGTACTTC.

This clone was seen a single time. This chain uses TRBV5-1 with TRBJ2-3, with 8 bases identical to TRBD1. Germline assignment: CDR1 SGHRS and CDR2 YFSETQ. This CDR3 has 16 amino acids. Trimming at V came to 0 bases and at J to 4 bases, leaving 7 bases not matched to a gene. The CDR3 is CASSLAGQGAPDTQYF. The CDR3 nucleotides are TGCGCCAGCAGCTTGGCCGGGCAGGGGGCCCCAGATACGCAGTATTTT.

CDR3 residues: CASSRDRDPEAFF. The CDR3 region has the DNA TGTGCCAGCAGCAGGGACAGGGACCCTGAAGCTTTCTTT. The V call is TRBV9, the J call TRBJ1-1; TRBD1 matches 9 bases. This CDR3 is 13 amino acids long. Germline trimming cut 4 bases from V and 6 bases from J; bases unmatched to any gene: 4. From germline, CDR1 is SGDLS and CDR2 YYNGEE.

V is TRBV11-2 and J is TRBJ1-2; 7 bases map to TRBD1. Germline loops: CDR1 SGHAT, CDR2 FQNNGV. The CDR3 runs 12 residues. J was trimmed by 8 bases and V by 5 bases; bases with no gene match: 5. For the CDR3, the DNA is TGTGCCAGCAGCACCAGGGGGAGAGGCTACACCTTC. Translation: CASSTRGRGYTF.

The chain is built from TRBV10-1 and TRBJ2-2, with D possibly being TRBD2 (6 bases). Trimming removed 5 bases at V and 1 base at J, with 11 bases between. CDR3 length equals 15 residues. Germline CDR1 and CDR2: WNHNN and SYGVQD (reference sequence). Here the CDR3 reads CASSTGTVNTGELFF. The DNA of the CDR3 is TGCGCCAGCAGTACCGGGACTGTGAACACCGGGGAGCTGTTTTTT.

This chain links TRBV5-8 with TRBJ2-5; 9 bases map to TRBD2. The CDR3 sequence is 15 residues long. Trimming removed 4 bases from V and 4 bases from J; junction bases left unmatched: 8. CDR1 SGHTS and CDR2 YDEGEE come from the germline V gene. The CDR3 DNA is TGTGCCAGCAGCCCCGGCCAAGCGGGAGGAGAGACCCAGTACTTC. It encodes CASSPGQAGGETQYF.

This rearrangement joins TRBV5-1 to TRBJ2-7, with a weak D call TRBD2 (6 bases). The CDR3 is 15 residues long. V lost 0 bases, J lost 5 bases, and 15 bases lay in between. CDR1 SGHRS and CDR2 YFSETQ come from the germline V gene. The CDR3 loop reads CASSLVSAGPNEQYF. For the CDR3, the DNA is TGCGCCAGCAGCTTGGTTTCGGCGGGACCTAACGAGCAGTACTTC.

This chain connects TRBV5-6 to TRBJ1-1; D gene uncertain. The CDR3 is 13 amino acids. CDR1 is SGHDT, CDR2 YYEEEE, per germline. V lost 1 base and J lost 6, with 10 bases in between. This CDR3 reads CASSLWEAAEAFF. CDR3 sequence (DNA): TGTGCCAGCAGCTTGTGGGAGGCCGCTGAAGCTTTCTTT.

DNA of the CDR3: TGTGCCAGCAGCACTCGGGAGGCTAGCGGGAGAGGCACCGGGGAGCTGTTTTTT. Translation: CASSTREASGRGTGELFF. The rearrangement uses TRBV21-1 and TRBJ2-2; the table's TRBD2 call for D was not verified on the DNA. TRBV21-1 is flagged as a pseudogene. This CDR3 region has 18 residues.

This rearrangement joins TRBV15 to TRBJ2-5; the match to TRBD2 covers 12 bases. V lost 0 bases and J lost 5; bases outside the gene matches: 10. CDR1 is LNHNV and CDR2 is YYDKDF in the germline V gene (reference sequence). This CDR3 is built from 18 residues. The CDR3 DNA sequence: TGTGCCACCAGCAGAGATTCTAGCGGGGGGGCCTTCTTGGAGACCCAGTACTTC. This translates into CATSRDSSGGAFLETQYF.

CDR3 nucleotide sequence: TGTGCCAGCAGCCCGCCCGGGACATACCCGGGCACTGAAGCTTTCTTT. It yields the protein CASSPPGTYPGTEAFF. The chain has TRBV3-1 (or the pseudogene TRBV3-2) and TRBJ1-1; TRBD1 might be the D (6 bases). The V end lost 4 bases, the J end lost 4 bases, and 19 bases lay between the germline ends. Germline values: CDR1 LGHDT, CDR2 YNNKEL (reference sequence). The CDR3 is made up of 16 amino acids.

J is TRBJ1-1 and V is TRBV11-2, with 11 bases identical to TRBD1. CDR3 length: 15 amino acids. Germline-derived CDR1 and CDR2 are SGHAT and FQNNGV. The V segment lost 3 bases and the J segment 5 bases; nucleotides outside the gene matches: 5. CDR3 in DNA: TGTGCCAGCAGCTTTAGTGGGACAGGGGGGACTGAAGCTTTCTTT. This translates into CASSFSGTGGTEAFF.

The chain is built from TRBV5-4 and TRBJ2-7; 8 bases match TRBD1. The CDR3 length is 15 residues. After removal of 3 bases from V and 0 bases from J, the junction contained 5 bases not matched to a gene. Germline V gene sequence: CDR1 SGHNT, CDR2 YYREEE (reference sequence). The CDR3 reads CASSSRDRHSYEQYF. CDR3 DNA: TGTGCCAGCAGCTCCCGGGACAGGCACTCCTACGAGCAGTACTTC.

This clone showed up just a few times. The chain combines TRBV2 with TRBJ1-2, with 7 nucleotides matching TRBD1. Germline V gives CDR1 SNHLY, CDR2 FYNNEI. The CDR3 extends over 14 amino acids. V lost 7 bases, J lost 2 bases, and 7 bases stayed unmatched. The CDR3 here is CASKSDRVNYGYTF. CDR3 bases: TGTGCCAGCAAATCTGACAGGGTGAACTATGGCTACACCTTC.